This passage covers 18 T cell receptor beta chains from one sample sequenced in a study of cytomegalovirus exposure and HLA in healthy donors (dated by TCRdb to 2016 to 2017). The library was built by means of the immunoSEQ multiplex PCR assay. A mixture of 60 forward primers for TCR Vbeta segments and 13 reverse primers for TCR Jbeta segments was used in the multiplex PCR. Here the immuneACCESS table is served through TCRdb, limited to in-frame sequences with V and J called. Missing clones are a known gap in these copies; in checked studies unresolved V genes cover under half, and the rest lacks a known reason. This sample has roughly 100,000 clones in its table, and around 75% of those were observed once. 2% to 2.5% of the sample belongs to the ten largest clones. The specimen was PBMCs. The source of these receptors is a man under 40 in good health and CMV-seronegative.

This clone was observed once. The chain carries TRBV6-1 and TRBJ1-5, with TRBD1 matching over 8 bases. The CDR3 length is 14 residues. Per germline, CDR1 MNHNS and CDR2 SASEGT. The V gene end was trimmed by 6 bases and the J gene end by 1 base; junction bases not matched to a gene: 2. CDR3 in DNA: TGTGCCAGCAGGGGGGACAGGAGCAATCAGCCCCAGCATTTT. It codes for CASRGDRSNQPQHF.

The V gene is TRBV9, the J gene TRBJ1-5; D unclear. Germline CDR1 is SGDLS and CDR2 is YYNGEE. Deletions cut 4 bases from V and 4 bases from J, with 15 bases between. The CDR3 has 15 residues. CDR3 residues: CASSPSGDWNQPQHF. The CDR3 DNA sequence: TGTGCCAGCAGCCCAAGCGGGGATTGGAATCAGCCCCAGCATTTT.

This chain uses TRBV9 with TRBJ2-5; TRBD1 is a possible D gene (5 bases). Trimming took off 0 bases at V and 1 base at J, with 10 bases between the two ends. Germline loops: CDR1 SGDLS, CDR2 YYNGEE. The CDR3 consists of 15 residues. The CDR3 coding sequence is TGTGCCAGCAGCGTAGAAGACAGCCTCCAAGAGACCCAGTACTTC. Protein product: CASSVEDSLQETQYF.

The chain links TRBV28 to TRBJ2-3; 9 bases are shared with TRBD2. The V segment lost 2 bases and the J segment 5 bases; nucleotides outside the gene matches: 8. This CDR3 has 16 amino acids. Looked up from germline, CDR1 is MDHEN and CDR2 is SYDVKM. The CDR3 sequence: CASSLIQREVVDTQYF. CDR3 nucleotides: TGTGCCAGCAGTTTAATCCAGCGGGAGGTTGTAGATACGCAGTATTTT.

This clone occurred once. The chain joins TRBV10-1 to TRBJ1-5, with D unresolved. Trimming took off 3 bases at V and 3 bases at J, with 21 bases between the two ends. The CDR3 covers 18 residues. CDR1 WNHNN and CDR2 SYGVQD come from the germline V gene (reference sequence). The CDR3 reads CASSDLIQRAGYNQPQHF. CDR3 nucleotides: TGCGCCAGCAGTGACCTCATTCAGAGGGCGGGCTACAATCAGCCCCAGCATTTT.

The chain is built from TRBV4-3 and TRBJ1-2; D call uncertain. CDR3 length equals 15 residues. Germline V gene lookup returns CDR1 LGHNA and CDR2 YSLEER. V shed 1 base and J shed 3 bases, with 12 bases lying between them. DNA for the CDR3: TGCGCCAGCAGCCAAGCAATGGGGAGAGACTATGGCTACACCTTC. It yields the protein CASSQAMGRDYGYTF.

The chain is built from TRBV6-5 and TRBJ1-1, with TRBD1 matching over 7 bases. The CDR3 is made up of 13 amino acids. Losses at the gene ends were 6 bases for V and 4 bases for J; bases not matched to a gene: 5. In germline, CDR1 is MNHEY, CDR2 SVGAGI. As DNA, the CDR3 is TGTGCCAGCAGGGAGACAGGGAGCACTGAAGCTTTCTTT. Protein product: CASRETGSTEAFF.

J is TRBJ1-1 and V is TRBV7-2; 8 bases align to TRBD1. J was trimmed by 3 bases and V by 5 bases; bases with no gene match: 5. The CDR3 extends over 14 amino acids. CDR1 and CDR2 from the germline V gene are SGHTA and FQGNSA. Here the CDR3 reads CASSRDRGDTEAFF. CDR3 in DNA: TGTGCCAGCAGCCGAGACAGGGGAGACACTGAAGCTTTCTTT.

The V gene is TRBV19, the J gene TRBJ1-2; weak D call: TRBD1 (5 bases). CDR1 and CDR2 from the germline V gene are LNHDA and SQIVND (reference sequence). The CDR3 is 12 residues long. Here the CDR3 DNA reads TGTGCGTCGGGGGGAGTGTACTATGGCTACACCTTC. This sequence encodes CASGGVYYGYTF.

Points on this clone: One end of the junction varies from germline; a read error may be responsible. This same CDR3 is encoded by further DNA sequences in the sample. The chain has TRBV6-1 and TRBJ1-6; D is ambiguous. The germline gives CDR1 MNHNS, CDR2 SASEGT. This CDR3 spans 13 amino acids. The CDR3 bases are TGTGCCAGCAGTGAGGTGGAGAATTCCCCCCTCCACTTT. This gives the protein CASSEVENSPLHF.

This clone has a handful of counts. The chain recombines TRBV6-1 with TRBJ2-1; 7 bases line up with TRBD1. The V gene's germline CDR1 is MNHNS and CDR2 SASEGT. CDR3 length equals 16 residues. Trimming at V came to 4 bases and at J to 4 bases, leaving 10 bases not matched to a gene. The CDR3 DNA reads TGTGCCAGCAGTGTAACAGGGGAGTCCCTTTACAATGAGCAGTTCTTC. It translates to CASSVTGESLYNEQFF.

CDR3 DNA sequence: TGTGCCAGCAGCTCGGACACGAGAATGAACACTGAAGCTTTCTTT. It codes for CASSSDTRMNTEAFF. This chain connects TRBV5-6 to TRBJ1-1, with D maybe TRBD1 (5 bases). Trimming took off 3 bases at V and 0 bases at J, with 12 bases between the two ends. CDR1 SGHDT and CDR2 YYEEEE come from the germline V gene. CDR3 size: 15 residues.

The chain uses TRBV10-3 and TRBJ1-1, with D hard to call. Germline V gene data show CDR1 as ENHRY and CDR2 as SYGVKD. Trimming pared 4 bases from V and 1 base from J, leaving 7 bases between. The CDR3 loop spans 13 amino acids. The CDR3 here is CAISASGNTEAFF. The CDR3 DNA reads TGTGCCATCAGTGCGAGCGGGAACACTGAAGCTTTCTTT.

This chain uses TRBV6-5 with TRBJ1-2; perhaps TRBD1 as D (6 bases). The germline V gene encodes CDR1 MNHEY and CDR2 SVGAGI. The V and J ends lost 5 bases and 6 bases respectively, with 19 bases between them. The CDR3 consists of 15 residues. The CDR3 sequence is CASSPRGGRWDGYTF. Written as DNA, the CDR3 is TGTGCCAGCAGTCCCCGGGGGGGGCGGTGGGATGGCTACACCTTC.

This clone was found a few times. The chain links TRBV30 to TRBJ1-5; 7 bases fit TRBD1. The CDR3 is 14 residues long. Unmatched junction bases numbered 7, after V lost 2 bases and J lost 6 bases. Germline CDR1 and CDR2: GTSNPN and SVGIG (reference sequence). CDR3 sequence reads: CAWSPGTAGQPQHF. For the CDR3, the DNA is TGTGCCTGGAGTCCCGGGACAGCGGGTCAGCCCCAGCATTTT.

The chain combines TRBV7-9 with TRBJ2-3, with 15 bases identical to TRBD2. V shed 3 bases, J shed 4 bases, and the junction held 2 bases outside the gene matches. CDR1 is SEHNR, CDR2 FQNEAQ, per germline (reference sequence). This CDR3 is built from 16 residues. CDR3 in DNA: TGTGCCAGCAGCTTGGGGACTAGCGGGAGGTCAGATACGCAGTATTTT. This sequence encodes CASSLGTSGRSDTQYF.

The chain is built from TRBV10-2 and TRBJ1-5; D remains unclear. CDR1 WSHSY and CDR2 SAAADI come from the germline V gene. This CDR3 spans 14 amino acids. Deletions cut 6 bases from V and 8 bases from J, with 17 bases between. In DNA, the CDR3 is TGCGCCAGCAGCCCCGGGAGGGTACGGGAGCCCCAGCATTTT. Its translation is CASSPGRVREPQHF.

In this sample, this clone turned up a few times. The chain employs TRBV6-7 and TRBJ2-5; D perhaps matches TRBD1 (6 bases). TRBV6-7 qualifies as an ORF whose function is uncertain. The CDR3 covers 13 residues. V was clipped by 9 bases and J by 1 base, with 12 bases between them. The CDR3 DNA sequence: TGTGCCAGTAACTCAGGGGTCCAAGAGACCCAGTACTTC. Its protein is CASNSGVQETQYF.